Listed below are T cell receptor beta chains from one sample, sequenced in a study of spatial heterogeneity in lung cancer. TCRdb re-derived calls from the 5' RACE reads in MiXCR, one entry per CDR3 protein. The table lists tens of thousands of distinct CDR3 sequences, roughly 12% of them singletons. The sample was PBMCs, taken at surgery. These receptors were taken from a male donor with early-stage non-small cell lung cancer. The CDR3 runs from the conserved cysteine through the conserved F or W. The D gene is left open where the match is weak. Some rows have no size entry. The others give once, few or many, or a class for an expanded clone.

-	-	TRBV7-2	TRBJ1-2	TGTGCCAGCAGCTTCGCAGGGGTACAATATGGCTACACCTTC	CASSFAGVQYGYTF
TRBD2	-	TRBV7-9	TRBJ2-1	TGTGCCAGCAGCTTAGGGGGACTAGCGGGTGAGCAGTTCTTC	CASSLGGLAGEQFF
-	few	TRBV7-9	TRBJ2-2	TGTGCCAGCAGCTTCTTAGTCACCGGGGAGCTGTTTTTT	CASSFLVTGELFF
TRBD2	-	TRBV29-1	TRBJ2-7	TGCAGCGCCCTAGGGACTAGGGGTAACGAGCAGTACTTC	CSALGTRGNEQYF
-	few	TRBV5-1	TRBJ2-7	TGCGCCAGCAGCTTGACGGGCGACACCACGACGTTAGAGCAGTACTTC	CASSLTGDTTTLEQYF
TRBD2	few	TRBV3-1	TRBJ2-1	TGTGCCAGCAGCCAAAGAGCGGGGGTTAATGAGCAGTTCTTC	CASSQRAGVNEQFF
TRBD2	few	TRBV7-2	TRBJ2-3	TGTGCCAGCAGTCGTGGGGCTAGCGGGGCAGATACGCAGTATTTT	CASSRGASGADTQYF
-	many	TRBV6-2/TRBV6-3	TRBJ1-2	TGTGCCAGCATGGGATCTAACTATGGCTACACCTTC	CASMGSNYGYTF
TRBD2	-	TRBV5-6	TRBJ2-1	TGTGCCAGCAGCTTGTCGTTTGCGGGAGGTCTCTACAATGAGCAGTTCTTC	CASSLSFAGGLYNEQFF
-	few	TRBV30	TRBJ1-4	TGTGCCTGGAGTGTACCCTCAGGGCTTAATGAAAAACTGTTTTTT	CAWSVPSGLNEKLFF
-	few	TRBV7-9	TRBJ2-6	TGTGCCAGCAGCTTAGACGGTAACGTCCTGACTTTC	CASSLDGNVLTF
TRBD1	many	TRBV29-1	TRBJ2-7	TGCAGCGTTTATCCGGGACAGCAAAACGAGCAGTACTTC	CSVYPGQQNEQYF
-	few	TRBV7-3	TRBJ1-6	TGTGCCAGCAGCTCCGGGTCACCAAATTCACCCCTCCACTTT	CASSSGSPNSPLHF
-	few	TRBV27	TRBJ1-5	TGTGCCAGCAGTTTGGGGATCCATCAGCCCCAGCATTTT	CASSLGIHQPQHF
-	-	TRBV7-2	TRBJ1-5	TGTGCCAGCAGCCGACAGGTGGATAGCAATCAGCCCCAGCATTTT	CASSRQVDSNQPQHF
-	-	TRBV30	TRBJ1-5	TGTGCCTGGAGTGTCGGAGGTGCCAGCAATCAGCCCCAGCATTTT	CAWSVGGASNQPQHF
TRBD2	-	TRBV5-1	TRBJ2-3	TGCGCCAGCAGCCAATTCCCGACGACTAGCGGGGGCCCAGGTACGCAGTATTTT	CASSQFPTTSGGPGTQYF
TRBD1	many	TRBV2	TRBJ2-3	TGTGCCAGCAGCCCTACAGGGGGCAAAGATACGCAGTATTTT	CASSPTGGKDTQYF
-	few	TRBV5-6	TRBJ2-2	TGTGCCAGCAGCTTAGGGTCCAGCGGGGAGCTGTTTTTT	CASSLGSSGELFF
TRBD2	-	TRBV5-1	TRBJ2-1	TGCGCCAGCAGCTTCTTAGCGGGTTCTTTCTACAATGAGCAGTTCTTC	CASSFLAGSFYNEQFF
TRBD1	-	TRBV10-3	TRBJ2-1	TGTGCCATCAGTGAGCCCACCGGGACAGTGTACAATGAGCAGTTCTTC	CAISEPTGTVYNEQFF
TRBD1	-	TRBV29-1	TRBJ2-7	TGCAGCGTTGTCTCAGGGGGTGACGAGCAGTACTTC	CSVVSGGDEQYF
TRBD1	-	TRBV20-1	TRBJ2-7	TGCAGTGCTAGAGATCAGGGACAGGGATTCTACGAGCAGTACTTC	CSARDQGQGFYEQYF
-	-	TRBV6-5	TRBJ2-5	TGTGCCAGCAGTTACTCACTGGGTTCGCGGGAGACCCAGTACTTC	CASSYSLGSRETQYF
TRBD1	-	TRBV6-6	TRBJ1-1	TGTGCCAGCATTATGGACAGGGCAATGAACACTGAAGCTTTCTTT	CASIMDRAMNTEAFF
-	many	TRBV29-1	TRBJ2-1	TGCAGCGTTGGAGGGAGCTCCTACAATGAGCAGTTCTTC	CSVGGSSYNEQFF
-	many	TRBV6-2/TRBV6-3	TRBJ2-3	TGTGCCAGCAGCCTCCAAAGAGATACGCAGTATTTT	CASSLQRDTQYF
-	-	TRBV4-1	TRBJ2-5	TGCGCCAGCAGCCAGTCTAGCCAACAAGAGACCCAGTACTTC	CASSQSSQQETQYF
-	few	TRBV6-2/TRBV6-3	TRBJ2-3	TGTGCCAGCAGTCCCGTCGTTCGGGGAGGGACATCATCTAGCACAGATACGCAGTATTTT	CASSPVVRGGTSSSTDTQYF
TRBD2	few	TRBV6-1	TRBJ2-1	TGTGCCAGCAGTGATGGGGCGGGGGATGAGCAGTTCTTC	CASSDGAGDEQFF
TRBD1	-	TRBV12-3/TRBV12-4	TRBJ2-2	TGTGCCAGCAGTTATGACAGGGACACCGGGGAGCTGTTTTTT	CASSYDRDTGELFF
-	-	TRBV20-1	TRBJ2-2	TGCAGTGCTAGAAATATGAACACCGGGGAGCTGTTTTTT	CSARNMNTGELFF
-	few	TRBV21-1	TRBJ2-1	TGTGCCACCACACCCGGGACTCCCGGAAATGAGCAGTTCTTC	CATTPGTPGNEQFF
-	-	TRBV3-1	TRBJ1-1	TGTGCCAGCAGCCAAAGGGGGGAGGATGAAGCTTTCTTT	CASSQRGEDEAFF
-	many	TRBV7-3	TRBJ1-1	TGTGCCAGCAGCCTCTCAACGGACACTGAAGCTTTCTTT	CASSLSTDTEAFF
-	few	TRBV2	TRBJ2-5	TGTGCCAGCCTCCACGCCGCTGCTAAAGTTGCACGGCAAGAGACCCAGTACTTC	CASLHAAAKVARQETQYF
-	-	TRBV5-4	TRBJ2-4	TGTGCCAGCAGCGGGGATGGCATTCAGTACTTC	CASSGDGIQYF
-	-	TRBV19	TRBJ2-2	TGTGCCAGCGGACAGTCGCTCACCGGGGAGCTGTTTTTT	CASGQSLTGELFF
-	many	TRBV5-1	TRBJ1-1	TGCGCCAGCAGCTTGGACCCATCCTCCGCTGAAGCTTTCTTT	CASSLDPSSAEAFF
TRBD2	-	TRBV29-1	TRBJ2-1	TGCAGCGTTCATGATCCGGGACTAGCAGAATACAATGAGCAGTTCTTC	CSVHDPGLAEYNEQFF